The 29 T cell receptor beta chains presented below share a single source sample, sequenced in a study of T cells in women clearing cervical HPV infection. Measured with immunoSEQ multiplex PCR; TCRdb has only the in-frame clones, and not every one. This sample lists 40,000 to 55,000 clones; its ten largest clones have 0.8% to 1%. Sequenced sample: blood buffy coat. The receptors originated from a woman aged 18-70 years with a cervical HPV16 infection that either progressed to CIN3+ or cleared (not recorded which).

For this clone: From the germline J gene comes the end of the CDR3, since the read stops 3 residues before it. V gene TRBV20-1 combines with J gene TRBJ2-3; 7 bases match TRBD2. The trim removed 7 bases at V and 0 bases at J, leaving 7 bases unmatched. Per germline, CDR1 DFQATT and CDR2 SNEGSKA (reference sequence). There are 14 residues in the CDR3. This CDR3 is CSEYKRGSTDTQYF. Incomplete CDR3 DNA: TGCAGTGAGTATAAGCGGGGTAGCACAGATACG.

Notes on this clone: The observed sequence ends 3 residues before the CDR3 terminus, with the missing tail filled in from the germline J gene. The chain links TRBV6-2 or TRBV6-3 to TRBJ1-1, with D hard to call. The CDR3 length is 15 residues. Germline V gene lookup returns CDR1 MNHEY and CDR2 SVGEGT. Deletions cut 0 bases from V and 0 bases from J, with 8 bases between. The chain's CDR3 is CASSYSKAMNTEAFF. The CDR3 bases that were read are TGTGCCAGCAGTTACTCTAAAGCGATGAACACTGAA.

On this clone: Read data end 3 residues before the CDR3 end; the end is taken from the germline J gene. The V gene is TRBV19, the J gene TRBJ1-4, with D possibly being TRBD1 (5 bases). V was cut by 4 bases and J by 7 bases, with 13 bases left in between. The CDR3 contains 14 residues. The germline CDR1 and CDR2 sequences are LNHDA and SQIVND (reference sequence). The CDR3 sequence: CASSTFPRVEKLFF. CDR3 DNA (partial): TGTGCCAGTAGTACCTTCCCCAGGGTTGAAAAA.

A note on this clone: The CDR3 end lies 3 residues beyond the end of the read and is filled in from the germline J gene. V is TRBV12-5 and J is TRBJ1-1, with 7 positions matching TRBD1. CDR1 LGHNT and CDR2 FRNRAP come from the germline V gene. J lost 0 bases, V lost 7 bases, and 11 bases had no gene match. The CDR3 is 16 amino acids. The CDR3 sequence is CASASLRGTLNTEAFF. CDR3 DNA (partial): TGTGCTAGTGCTTCCCTCAGGGGGACATTGAACACTGAA.

As to this clone: The CDR3 end lies 3 residues beyond the end of the read and is filled in from the germline J gene. The chain has TRBV19 and TRBJ1-5; perhaps TRBD1 as D (5 bases). CDR3 length: 15 residues. V was pared by 7 bases and J by 7 bases, with 20 bases between. Per the germline V gene, CDR1 is LNHDA and CDR2 is SQIVND (reference sequence). This chain's CDR3 is CASMGRGFGGQPQHF. CDR3 DNA (partial): TGTGCCAGTATGGGGCGGGGATTTGGCGGCCAGCCC.

Remarks on this clone: The CDR3 end is not reached by the read, which stops 3 residues before it; the germline J gene fills it in. The chain combines TRBV2 with TRBJ2-1, with TRBD2 matching 11 bases. This CDR3 comprises 16 residues. The germline V gene encodes CDR1 SNHLY and CDR2 FYNNEI. V dropped 4 bases and J dropped 2; count of bases not matched to a gene: 4. The CDR3 spells CASSALSGGAYNEQFF. CDR3 DNA (partial): TGTGCCAGCAGTGCGCTTAGCGGGGGGGCCTACAATGAG.

To note about this clone: The missing CDR3 end, 3 residues past where the read stops, is filled in from the germline J gene. This sequence joins TRBV2 and TRBJ2-1, with D tentatively TRBD2 (7 bases). V lost 7 bases and J lost 5, with 15 bases in between. The CDR3 covers 14 residues. The germline V gene has CDR1 SNHLY and CDR2 FYNNEI. The CDR3 bases that were read are TGTGCCAGCATGTATGGGGGGGCAGACAATGAG. This gives the protein CASMYGGADNE. The whole CDR3 protein reads CASMYGGADNEQFF.

CDR3 bases read: TGTGCCAGCAGCGGGACCGGGACATCCTACGAG. Translating gives CASSGTGTSYE. The CDR3 as a whole reads CASSGTGTSYEQYF. The J gene is TRBJ2-7, the V gene TRBV7-6; possibly TRBD1 for D (6 bases). The read is 3 residues too short to cover the CDR3 end, so that end is filled in from the germline J gene. The CDR3 is 14 residues long. CDR1 and CDR2 from the germline V gene are SGHVS and FNYEAQ. Trimming took off 5 bases at V and 1 base at J, with 12 bases between the two ends.

For this clone: The read ends 3 residues shy of where the CDR3 ends; the end is completed using the germline J gene. This sample also contains other DNA sequences that code for the same CDR3. The chain employs TRBV6-1 and TRBJ1-5; no clear D. Germline CDR1 and CDR2: MNHNS and SASEGT. V was shortened by 1 base and J by 7 bases, with 14 bases between the two germline ends. This CDR3 comprises 15 residues. Incomplete CDR3 DNA: TGTGCCAGCAGTGAAGACAGTGATAGAGGACAGCCC. Protein product: CASSEDSDRGQP. The whole CDR3 sequence is CASSEDSDRGQPQHF.

In the case of this clone: The read stops 3 residues short of the end of the CDR3; the missing end is completed from the germline J gene. The genes are TRBV5-1 and TRBJ2-7; TRBD2 might be the D (7 bases). This CDR3 has 15 residues. The germline V gene has CDR1 SGHRS and CDR2 YFSETQ. Between the trimmed V and J ends, which lost 4 bases and 1 base, there was a span of 15 bases. The CDR3 sequence: CASSPARGASYEQYF. CDR3 bases read: TGCGCCAGCAGCCCGGCCCGGGGGGCTTCCTACGAG.

Concerning this clone itself: With the read ending 3 residues before the CDR3 end, the germline J gene is used to fill in that end. The V and J genes are TRBV7-2 and TRBJ2-1; TRBD2 agrees at 9 bases. The germline gives CDR1 SGHTA, CDR2 FQGNSA. V shed 3 bases and J 4 bases; nucleotides not matched to a gene: 4. This CDR3 is built from 15 residues. The CDR3 reads CASSFSGGLYNEQFF. The CDR3 bases that were read are TGTGCCAGCAGCTTTAGCGGGGGATTGTACAATGAG.

Comment on this clone: The read gets to within 3 residues of the CDR3 end, and the germline J gene fills in the rest. The rearrangement uses TRBV7-9 and TRBJ1-2; TRBD1 aligns across 8 bases. CDR1 SEHNR and CDR2 FQNEAQ come from the germline V gene (reference sequence). This CDR3 comprises 14 residues. The CDR3 bases that were read are TGTGCCAGCAGCTTCAGTCATCAGGGGGCGGGC. Translation: CASSFSHQGAG. The CDR3 in full is CASSFSHQGAGYTF.

Regarding this clone: The read comes to an end 3 residues before the CDR3 does, leaving the germline J gene to fill in the end. The chain joins TRBV6-2 or TRBV6-3 to TRBJ2-2; D ambiguous. Trimming removed 2 bases from V and 6 bases from J, with 7 bases in between. Germline CDR1 is MNHEY and CDR2 is SVGEGT. The CDR3 extends over 13 amino acids. The CDR3 loop reads CASSYDGSGELFF. The sequenced CDR3 bases are TGTGCCAGCAGTTACGACGGGTCCGGGGAG.

CDR3 amino acids: CSAIANSGGARNEQFF. The covered CDR3 bases are TGCAGTGCCATAGCTAATAGCGGGGGGGCCCGCAATGAG. V gene TRBV20-1 combines with J gene TRBJ2-1; 11 bases agree with TRBD2. The read stops 3 residues short of the end of the CDR3; the missing end is completed from the germline J gene. The CDR3 is 16 residues long. With V trimmed by 6 bases and J by 6 bases, 13 bases remained unmatched. CDR1 is DFQATT, CDR2 SNEGSKA, per germline (reference sequence).

Of note for this clone: Read data end 3 residues before the CDR3 end; the end is taken from the germline J gene. V and J are TRBV10-3 and TRBJ1-6, with a weak D call TRBD1 (6 bases). CDR1 and CDR2 from the germline V gene are ENHRY and SYGVKD. Trimming stripped 6 bases from V and 7 bases from J, with 13 bases between. The CDR3 is 14 residues long. CDR3 sequence reads: CAIRGGAANSPLHF. Incomplete CDR3 DNA: TGTGCCATCAGGGGGGGGGCAGCCAATTCACCC.

In the case of this clone: The read finishes 3 residues shy of the CDR3 end, and the germline J gene is used to complete it. This chain connects TRBV19 to TRBJ2-3, with TRBD2 identical over 9 bases. Unmatched junction bases numbered 7, after V lost 7 bases and J lost 2 bases. The CDR3 spans 15 residues. Germline CDR1 LNHDA, CDR2 SQIVND (reference sequence). CDR3 amino acids: CASTDSGSTTDTQYF. CDR3 DNA (partial): TGTGCCAGTACCGATAGCGGGAGCACCACAGATACG.

CDR3 bases read: TGTGCCAGCTCACCAATAAGCGGGGGGGCTGGAGATACG. This gives the protein CASSPISGGAGDT. The entire CDR3 reads CASSPISGGAGDTQYF. This chain uses TRBV18 with TRBJ2-3; 10 nucleotides match TRBD2. Coverage ceases 3 residues before the CDR3 finishes, and the germline J gene fills in the end. The germline CDR1 and CDR2 sequences are KGHSH and LQKENI. CDR3 length: 16 residues. Trimming at V came to 2 bases and at J to 5 bases, leaving 7 bases not matched to a gene.

Notes on this clone: The CDR3 end falls 3 residues outside the read, so it is completed with the germline J gene. This chain uses TRBV2 with TRBJ2-3; 7 nucleotides match TRBD1. Germline V gene lookup returns CDR1 SNHLY and CDR2 FYNNEI. The CDR3 loop spans 14 amino acids. J lost 1 base, V lost 8 bases, and 6 bases had no gene match. The CDR3 region is CASVNRGRTDTQYF. CDR3 DNA, as far as it was read: TGTGCCAGCGTGAACAGGGGCCGCACAGATACG.

Details on this clone: Coverage ceases 3 residues before the CDR3 finishes, and the germline J gene fills in the end. The gene calls are TRBV9 and TRBJ2-3, with a tentative D call TRBD2 (5 bases). The CDR3 totals 15 residues. From germline, CDR1 is SGDLS and CDR2 YYNGEE. The CDR3 is CASTPRDYLLGTQYF. Incomplete CDR3 DNA: TGTGCCAGCACCCCCCGCGACTACCTCCTCGGCACG.

Remarks on this clone: The read halts 3 residues ahead of the CDR3 end, with the missing end drawn from the germline J gene. The chain has TRBV18 and TRBJ2-7; 8 nucleotides align to TRBD1. Trimming removed 6 bases from V and 6 bases from J; junction bases left unmatched: 10. From germline, CDR1 is KGHSH and CDR2 LQKENI. The CDR3 sequence is 14 residues long. The CDR3 loop is CASSSGTGPSEQYF. The sequenced part of the CDR3 DNA is TGTGCCAGCTCGTCGGGGACAGGCCCCTCCGAG.

Regarding this clone: The read ends 3 residues before the CDR3 terminus; that terminus is restored from the germline J gene. This chain uses TRBV19 with TRBJ2-2; perhaps TRBD1 as D (6 bases). The CDR3 loop spans 14 amino acids. CDR1 and CDR2 from the germline V gene are LNHDA and SQIVND (reference sequence). The CDR3 spells CASRKTGSGEKLFF. The covered CDR3 bases are TGTGCCAGTCGCAAGACAGGCAGTGGAGAAAAG.

Worth noting for this clone: The read ends 3 residues before the CDR3 terminus; that terminus is restored from the germline J gene. The chain combines TRBV10-2 with TRBJ2-1, with 11 bases fitting TRBD2. The germline V gene encodes CDR1 WSHSY and CDR2 SAAADI. Trimming took 5 bases from V and 5 from J; bases not matched to a gene: 5. CDR3 length: 15 amino acids. CDR3 DNA (partial): TGCGCCAGCAGTACCACTAGCGGGGGAAACAATGAG. Its protein product is CASSTTSGGNNE. The full-length CDR3 reads as CASSTTSGGNNEQFF.

A remark on this clone: The CDR3 end is not reached by the read, which stops 3 residues before it; the germline J gene fills it in. The chain employs TRBV7-3 and TRBJ2-6, with TRBD2 identical over 8 bases. This CDR3 has 13 residues. Germline loops: CDR1 SGHTA, CDR2 FQGTGA. The CDR3 region is CASSSGGDRVLTF. The sequenced CDR3 bases are TGTGCCAGCAGCTCCGGGGGGGATCGGGTC.

With respect to this clone: The observed sequence ends 3 residues before the CDR3 terminus, with the missing tail filled in from the germline J gene. The chain is built from TRBV29-1 and TRBJ2-3; 7 bases line up with TRBD1. V trimming: 0 bases; J trimming: 8 bases; junction bases outside the gene matches: 8. CDR1 is SQVTM, CDR2 ANQGSEA, per germline. The CDR3 loop spans 14 amino acids. CDR3: CSVEELGNRGTQYF. Partial CDR3 DNA: TGCAGCGTTGAAGAACTAGGGAACAGGGGTACG.

Details on this clone: Read coverage stops 3 residues before the CDR3 terminus; the germline J gene supplies the remainder. This chain links TRBV5-1 with TRBJ2-2; 16 positions match TRBD2. The CDR3 loop spans 20 amino acids. After removal of 3 bases from V and 5 bases from J, the junction contained 13 bases not matched to a gene. Germline CDR1 is SGHRS and CDR2 is YFSETQ. CDR3 in amino acids: CASSSRPGLAGGLQTGELFF. Partial CDR3 DNA: TGCGCCAGCAGCTCACGACCGGGACTAGCGGGGGGGCTTCAAACCGGGGAG.

About this clone: The read finishes 3 residues shy of the CDR3 end, and the germline J gene is used to complete it. The J gene is TRBJ1-1, the V gene TRBV7-2; D might be TRBD1 (5 bases). The CDR3 runs to 14 residues. Germline V lookup: CDR1 SGHTA, CDR2 FQGNSA. V lost 3 bases to trimming and J lost 4 bases, with 12 bases between them. The sequenced CDR3 bases are TGTGCCAGCAGCTTTGTGGGGGGGGGCACTGAA. Translating it yields CASSFVGGGTE. The full CDR3 protein is CASSFVGGGTEAFF. The entire variable domain, with the rest obtained from reference TRBV7-2 and TRBJ1-1, is as follows: GAGVSQSPSNKVTEKGKDVELRCDPISGHTALYWYRQSLGQGLEFLIYFQGNSAPDKSGLPSDRFSAERTGGSVSTLTIQRTQQEDSAVYLCASSFVGGGTEAFFGQGTRLTVV.

Concerning this clone: The CDR3 is cut off 3 residues early in the read; its end comes from the germline J gene. The chain uses TRBV5-4 and TRBJ2-4, with D tentatively TRBD1 (6 bases). There are 12 residues in the CDR3. Per germline, CDR1 SGHNT and CDR2 YYREEE (reference sequence). Between the trimmed V and J ends, which lost 5 bases and 7 bases, there was a span of 10 bases. The CDR3 DNA, read in part, is TGTGCCAGCAGTTCCGGACAGAACATT. This translates into CASSSGQNI. The full-length CDR3 reads as CASSSGQNIQYF.

As concerns this clone: The read ends 3 residues shy of where the CDR3 ends; the end is completed using the germline J gene. The rearrangement joins TRBV11-2 to TRBJ1-1; 8 bases line up with TRBD1. Germline V gene data show CDR1 as SGHAT and CDR2 as FQNNGV. Losses at the gene ends were 5 bases for V and 5 bases for J; bases not matched to a gene: 4. The CDR3 has 13 residues. CDR3: CASSPTGVTEAFF. Incomplete CDR3 DNA: TGTGCCAGCAGCCCGACAGGGGTTACTGAA.

With regard to this clone: Read coverage stops 3 residues before the CDR3 terminus; the germline J gene supplies the remainder. The chain combines TRBV5-4 with TRBJ2-7, with 8 bases that match TRBD1. J was trimmed by 6 bases and V by 2 bases; bases with no gene match: 1. The germline V gene encodes CDR1 SGHNT and CDR2 YYREEE (reference sequence). This CDR3 is built from 12 residues. CDR3 DNA, as far as it was read: TGTGCCAGCAGCTTTGGACAGGGCGAG. Protein: CASSFGQGE. The entire CDR3 protein reads CASSFGQGEQYF.